This T cell receptor beta chain stems from a study of Graves' ophthalmopathy and Graves' hyperthyroidism (dated 2018 in TCRdb). As for the study more broadly: Peripheral blood was collected at initial diagnosis, before any treatment. The study used signatures of the TCR beta repertoire to tell Graves' ophthalmopathy apart from Graves' hyperthyroidism and to predict which patients would progress to ophthalmopathy. In total, some 130 blood samples were TCR-sequenced: under 45 ophthalmopathy, approximately 75 hyperthyroidism and 17 hyperthyroidism-to-ophthalmopathy patients. To explore V-J signatures distinguishing ophthalmopathy from hyperthyroidism, a discovery set of around 97 patients (roughly 45 ophthalmopathy, over 55 stable hyperthyroidism) was enrolled. The independent validation cohort included around 19 hyperthyroidism patients plus 17 patients who later progressed from hyperthyroidism to ophthalmopathy. In about six hyperthyroidism patients, the T-cell repertoire of thyroid tissue was compared with the T-cell repertoire of blood. Following sampling, methimazole starting at 30 mg daily was administered to hyperthyroidism patients, and high-dose intravenous methylprednisolone was administered to ophthalmopathy patients. The 90 to 100 discovery patients were randomly divided into training and test sets at a 7:3 ratio. Overall results and qualifications from the work: No statistical method was used to predetermine the sample size, and group allocation was not hidden from the investigators. Most expanded thyroid clonotypes with a frequency above 0.001 also appeared in blood, which suggests that blood repertoires may reflect the immune response in the thyroid. Ophthalmopathy was separated from stable hyperthyroidism by the 13-signature model with roughly 87% sensitivity and approximately 84% specificity in cross-validation and with 80%/75% in the test set. In validation, the model predicted ophthalmopathy progression with more than 70% sensitivity and 72% to 80% specificity; eleven to twelve predicted patients were CT-confirmed with GO in a median of around 6 months.

The ophthalmopathy patients had moderately to severely active disease, with a Clinical Activity Score of 3 or higher, a NOSPECS grade of 4 or higher, and a disease duration of less than 3 months. Patients with other autoimmune diseases, uncontrolled infections, pregnancy or lactation were excluded. Diagnosis relied on clinical symptoms, serum thyroxine, TRAb, thyroid ultrasound and orbital computed tomography. PBMCs were isolated from about 9 ml of fresh peripheral blood by Ficoll-Paque density gradient centrifugation. Total RNA was extracted with Trizol reagent and quality-checked on an Agilent 2100 Bioanalyzer. In regard to this clonotype: There is no known antigen for this receptor. No base-level quality is on record; no much larger clone is a single base apart.

For repertoire sequencing, the TCR beta CDR3 regions were amplified from RNA transcripts. The first round of RT-PCR was done with HTBI primers and the Qiagen OneStep RT-PCR kit, and was followed by a second round of multiplex PCR, then size selection and purification. The libraries underwent paired-end sequencing with 100 bp reads on an Illumina HiSeq2000. As for how the authors treated the data: SOAPnuke was used to process the reads, removing any read that contained adapters or uncalled bases, had a mean Phred below 15, or lacked an exact match to the constant primer or identifier. High-quality paired reads were merged with COPE v1.2.5. Clonotypes were defined as unique nucleotide sequences and were aligned to IMGT TRB V, D and J references using MiTCR v1.1. The analysis was limited to V-J combinations with a frequency above 0.0001, which together covered 99.2% of repertoires. A TCR clonal expansion and chaos score per V-J combination was defined as the ratio of F50 clonal expansion to chaos observed in the TCRdist matrix. Welch's t-statistics and random forest were used to reduce features to about a dozen V-J combinations, which were fed into a naive Bayes classifier. The Morisita-Horn index was used to measure how similar the thyroid and blood repertoires were. The public reads were run again by TCRdb, first through fastp at Q25 and then through MiXCR, and only productive beta chains were kept. Records with the same CDR3 protein are collapsed into one entry carrying the most frequent genes and DNA. These V and J calls rely on TCRdb rather than the paper's analysis. The sample includes 210,000 or so distinct CDR3 sequences, with less than 30% observed a single time. The ten most abundant clones make up approximately 8.2% of the sample.

The CDR3, from cysteine to phenylalanine, totals 12 residues. Solely the CDR3 DNA is kept, with 36 bases framed from the first base. CDR1 MNHEY and CDR2 SVGEGT were looked up in the germline V gene. The junction shows trimming of 7 bases on V and 1 base on J, plus 8 bases between the germline ends. The sequence came from a man between 45 and 60 years old with Graves' ophthalmopathy. Donor details come from another sample of the same person, matched by shared clones. Specimen: peripheral blood. The rearrangement combines TRBV6-2 or TRBV6-3 with TRBJ2-7, with the D gene uncertain. The CDR3 region reads CASTGRSYEQYF. The nucleotide sequence is TGTGCCAGCACGGGCAGATCCTACGAGCAGTACTTC.